This note documents a single T cell receptor beta chain sequence. Its specificity is unknown. Genomic DNA was employed as the template in profiling TCR beta VDJ and CDR3. TCRdb re-called the reads with MiXCR, one entry per CDR3 protein. This sample carries hundreds of thousands of distinct CDR3 sequences, 65% to 80% of them seen once, and the ten largest clones take 4%. The data were obtained in a study of CD8+CD57+ T cells in acquired aplastic anemia. General observations from the study: Found in both controls and patients were twenty-nine CD8+ CDR3 sequences.

Trimming pared 0 bases from V and 2 bases from J, leaving 21 bases between. Germline CDR1 SGDLS, CDR2 YYNGEE. This CDR3 is built from 18 residues. The sequence was collected from a human donor in good health, serving as a control. The J gene is TRBJ2-7, the V gene TRBV9; maybe TRBD2 (7 bases). The sequenced sample consisted of sorted CD4+, CD8+, or CD8+CD57+ T cells (not recorded which) from PBMCs. Written as DNA, the CDR3 is TGTGCCAGCAGCGTAGGGTTCGGCGGGGGCGGCAGCACCTACGAGCAGTACTTC. It codes for CASSVGFGGGGSTYEQYF.